The entry below gives a single T cell receptor beta chain sequence along with its context. These data originate in a study of blood T cell repertoires in COVID-19. Study background: The United States, Italy and Spain supplied acute and convalescent COVID-19 samples. Sources were T cells, B-cell-depleted T cells, or PBMCs; the material itself was cDNA or gDNA.

Germline CDR1 and CDR2: SGHTA and FQGNSA. There are 16 residues in the CDR3. Trimming cost V 2 bases and J 4 bases; bases outside gene matches: 10. In terms of age and location, participants ranged from about 18 to 95 years and lived in about 25 US areas. Participant reports of clinical history set cohort assignment. Using immunoSEQ multiplex PCR, the repertoire was profiled, and TCRdb retains in-frame clones only, with some absent. The repertoire holds some 330,000 clones, with roughly four fifths as singletons. The source of this sequence is a woman aged 45-65 years who had recovered from COVID-19. The chain couples TRBV7-2 to TRBJ1-2; TRBD1 matches at 7 bases. The sequenced sample was PBMCs or T cells enriched from blood (not recorded which). Here the CDR3 DNA reads TGTGCCAGCAGCTTAACCTCTGGGGGACAGATCTATGGCTACACCTTC. This translates into CASSLTSGGQIYGYTF.